This TCR beta chain was recorded in a study of cytomegalovirus exposure and HLA in healthy donors. Study summary: As an earlier analysis found, 150 million to 200 million T cells yielded about 120 million unique TCR beta sequences. Broader study findings: It was reportedly the case that the classifier diagnosed cytomegalovirus status with high specificity and sensitivity. Most TCR sequences showed up rarely, but some public TCRs showed up in many donors.

The germline V gene encodes CDR1 SNHLY and CDR2 FYNNEI. The CDR3 runs 14 residues. With 7 bases clipped from V and 4 bases from J, the junction kept 10 bases outside the gene matches. PCR primers comprised 60 Vbeta and 13 Jbeta primers. Using immunoSEQ multiplex PCR, the repertoire was profiled, and TCRdb retains in-frame clones only, with some absent. The repertoire consists of 150,000 to 200,000 clones, with 75% to 85% occurring once and the leading ten covering about 1.4%. Concerning this clone: Its specificity is not known.

The material sequenced was PBMCs. The rearrangement uses TRBV2 and TRBJ2-7; TRBD1 agrees at 7 bases. This sequence was found in a woman between 50 and 59 years old in good health and CMV-seronegative. The CDR3 loop reads CASTRGQVGYEQYF. CDR3 in DNA: TGTGCCAGCACAAGAGGACAGGTGGGTTACGAGCAGTACTTC.